The entry below gives a single T cell receptor (beta chain) sequence along with its context. What it recognizes is unknown. The data originate from a study of T-cell memory formation after mild COVID-19. Study-level background: The two donors had largely donor-specific TCR clusters. The study's findings and limits: The study detected some responding clones in pre-infection memory, suggesting cross-reactive memory joined. While clones contracting from day 15 to 85 were balanced between CD4 and CD8, later expanders leaned CD4+. Among contracting clones, CD4+ were mainly CM/EM and CD8+ enriched in EMRA.

Germline V gene lookup returns CDR1 MDHEN and CDR2 SYDVKM. The CDR3 covers 11 residues. The V gene lost 8 bases and the J gene lost 1 base, with 6 bases spanning the gap. TCRdb used MiXCR to reprocess the 5' RACE reads, holding one entry per CDR3 protein. The sample has some 160,000 distinct CDR3 sequences, around a third seen once. Specimen: PBMCs or a T cell subset sorted from them (not recorded which). The receptor comes from an adult woman who had mild COVID-19 (a few samples of this study predate the infection). Cell type and time point are not known. The V call is TRBV28, the J call TRBJ2-7; maybe TRBD2 (5 bases). CDR3 nucleotides: TGTGCCAGCGGACTTTCCTACGAGCAGTACTTC. Its protein is CASGLSYEQYF.